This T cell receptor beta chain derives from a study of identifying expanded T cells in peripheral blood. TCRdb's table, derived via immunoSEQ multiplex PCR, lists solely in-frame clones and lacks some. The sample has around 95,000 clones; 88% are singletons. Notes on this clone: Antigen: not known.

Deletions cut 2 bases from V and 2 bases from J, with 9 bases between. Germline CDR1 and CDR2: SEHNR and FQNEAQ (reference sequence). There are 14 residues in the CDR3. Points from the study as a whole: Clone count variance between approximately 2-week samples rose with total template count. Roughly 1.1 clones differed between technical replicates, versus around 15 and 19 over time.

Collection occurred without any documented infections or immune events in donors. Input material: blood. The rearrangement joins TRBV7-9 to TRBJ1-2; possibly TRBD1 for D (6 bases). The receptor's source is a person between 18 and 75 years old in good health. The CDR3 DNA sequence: TGTGCCAGCAGCTTACCGGGGGCCAACTATGGCTACACCTTC. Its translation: CASSLPGANYGYTF. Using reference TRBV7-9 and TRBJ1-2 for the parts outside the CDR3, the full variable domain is DTGVSQNPRHKITKRGQNVTFRCDPISEHNRLYWYRQTLGQGPEFLTYFQNEAQLEKSRLLSDRFSAERPKGSFSTLEIQRTEQGDSAMYLCASSLPGANYGYTFGSGTRLTVV.